This T cell receptor beta chain appears in the sequencing data of a study of control samples from healthy donors and cancer patients. Data came from immunoSEQ multiplex PCR; TCRdb stores just in-frame clones and leaves some out. The table records under 200,000 clones, approximately 93% of them present only once. The length of the CDR3 is 13 residues. V was pared by 5 bases and J by 4 bases, with 4 bases of the junction left unmatched. The germline V gene encodes CDR1 WSHSY and CDR2 SAAADI. The rearrangement uses TRBV10-2 and TRBJ1-1; TRBD1 matches at 7 bases. The sequence was obtained from a woman aged 40 to 50 in good health. Sequencing was carried out using blood. In DNA form, the CDR3 reads TGCGCCAGCAGTCAAGGGGGCATCACTGAAGCTTTCTTT. This translates into CASSQGGITEAFF.